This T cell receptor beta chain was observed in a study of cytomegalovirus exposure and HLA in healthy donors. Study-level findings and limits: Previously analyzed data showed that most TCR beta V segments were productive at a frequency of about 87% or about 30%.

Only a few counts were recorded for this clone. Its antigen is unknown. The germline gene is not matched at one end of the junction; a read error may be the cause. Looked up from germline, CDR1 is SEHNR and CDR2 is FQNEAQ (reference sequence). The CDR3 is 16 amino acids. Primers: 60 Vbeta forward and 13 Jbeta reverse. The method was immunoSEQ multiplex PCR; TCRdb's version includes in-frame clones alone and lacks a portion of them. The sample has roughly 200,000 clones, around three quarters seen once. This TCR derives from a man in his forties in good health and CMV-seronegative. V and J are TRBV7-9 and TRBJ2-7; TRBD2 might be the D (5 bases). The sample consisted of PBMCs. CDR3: CSSSLSPPSGTYEQYF. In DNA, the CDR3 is TGTTCCAGCAGCTTATCCCCTCCCTCGGGGACCTACGAGCAGTACTTC.